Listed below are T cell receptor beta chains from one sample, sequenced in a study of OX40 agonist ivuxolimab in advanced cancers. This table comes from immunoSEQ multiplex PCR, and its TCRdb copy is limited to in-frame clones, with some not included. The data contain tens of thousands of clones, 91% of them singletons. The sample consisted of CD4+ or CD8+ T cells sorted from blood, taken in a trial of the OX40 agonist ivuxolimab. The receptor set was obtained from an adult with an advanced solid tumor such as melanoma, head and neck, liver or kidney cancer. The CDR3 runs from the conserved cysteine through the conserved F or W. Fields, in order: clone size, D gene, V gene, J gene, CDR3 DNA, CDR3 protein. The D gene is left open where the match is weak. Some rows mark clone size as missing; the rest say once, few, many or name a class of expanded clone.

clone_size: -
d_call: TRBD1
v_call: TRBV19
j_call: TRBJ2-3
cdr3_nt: TGTGCCAGTAGTTCGACAGGGCCGCTGGGGGATACGCAGTATTTT
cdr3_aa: CASSSTGPLGDTQYF

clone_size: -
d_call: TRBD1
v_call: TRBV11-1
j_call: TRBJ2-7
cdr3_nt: TGTGCCAGCAGCCGAATGGGGACAGCGAGATCCTACGAGCAGTACTTC
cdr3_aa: CASSRMGTARSYEQYF

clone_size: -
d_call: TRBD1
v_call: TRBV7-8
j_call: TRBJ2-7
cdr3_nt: TGTGCCAGCAGCCGAGGACAGGCTGGTAGGTACGAGCAGTACTTC
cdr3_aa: CASSRGQAGRYEQYF

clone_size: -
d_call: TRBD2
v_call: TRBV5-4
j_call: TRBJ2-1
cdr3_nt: TGTGCCAGCAGCTCGTTAGCGGGTAGCTCCTACAATGAGCAGTTCTTC
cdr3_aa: CASSSLAGSSYNEQFF

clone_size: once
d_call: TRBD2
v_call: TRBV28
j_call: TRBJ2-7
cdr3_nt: TGTGCCGCAGTCAGCGGGACGTCCTACGAGCAGTACTTC
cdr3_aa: CAAVSGTSYEQYF

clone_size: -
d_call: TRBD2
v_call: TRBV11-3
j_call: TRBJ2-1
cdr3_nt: TGTGCCAGCAGCGGGGCGGGAGGGCCCCCCTACAATGAGCAGTTCTTC
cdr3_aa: CASSGAGGPPYNEQFF

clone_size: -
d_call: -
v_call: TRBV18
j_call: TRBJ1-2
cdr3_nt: TGTGCCAGCTCACCACAATCCATACAGGGAAACTATGGCTACACCTTC
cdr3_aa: CASSPQSIQGNYGYTF

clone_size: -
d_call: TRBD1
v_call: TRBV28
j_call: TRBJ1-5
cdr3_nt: TGTGCCAGCAGTTCTTCCGGGACAGGGGGACCTAATCAGCCCCAGCATTTT
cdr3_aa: CASSSSGTGGPNQPQHF

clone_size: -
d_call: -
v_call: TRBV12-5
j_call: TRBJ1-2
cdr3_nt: TGTGCTAGTGGTTCGTACGGCTACACCTTC
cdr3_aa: CASGSYGYTF

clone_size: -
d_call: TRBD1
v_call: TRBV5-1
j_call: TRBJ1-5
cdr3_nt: TGCGCCAGCAGCTTGGAGTTCGTCGGACAGGGGCTCCAGCCCCAGCATTTT
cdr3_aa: CASSLEFVGQGLQPQHF

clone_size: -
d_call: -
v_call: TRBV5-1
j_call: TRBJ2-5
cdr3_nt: TGCGCCAGCAGCTTGGCGGCCGGATCCCAAGAGACCCAGTACTTC
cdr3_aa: CASSLAAGSQETQYF

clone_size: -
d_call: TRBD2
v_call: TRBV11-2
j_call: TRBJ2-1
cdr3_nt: TGTGCCAGCAGCCCGGGACTAGCGGGAGGGGAGAATGAGCAGTTCTTC
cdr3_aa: CASSPGLAGGENEQFF

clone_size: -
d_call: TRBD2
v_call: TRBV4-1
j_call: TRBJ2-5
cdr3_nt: TGCGCCAGCAGACGGACTAGCGAAGAGACCCAGTACTTC
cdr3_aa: CASRRTSEETQYF

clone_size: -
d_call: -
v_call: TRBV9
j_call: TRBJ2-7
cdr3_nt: TGTGCCAGCAGCCCCGGGGGCAGTTACTACGAGCAGTACTTC
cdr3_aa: CASSPGGSYYEQYF

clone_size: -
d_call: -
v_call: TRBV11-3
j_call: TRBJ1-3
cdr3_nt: TGTGCCAGCAGCGTCGGGCAGGGGTGGGACTCTCCTGGAAACACCATATATTTT
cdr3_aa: CASSVGQGWDSPGNTIYF

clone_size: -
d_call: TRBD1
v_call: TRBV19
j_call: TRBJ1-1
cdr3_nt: TGTGCCAGTAGTATACCGACAGGGGGATCTGAAGCTTTCTTT
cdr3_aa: CASSIPTGGSEAFF

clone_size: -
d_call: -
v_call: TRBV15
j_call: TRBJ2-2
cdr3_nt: TGTGCCACCAGCAGAGATTGGAGGGAAGTTACCGGGGAGCTGTTTTTT
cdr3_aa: CATSRDWREVTGELFF